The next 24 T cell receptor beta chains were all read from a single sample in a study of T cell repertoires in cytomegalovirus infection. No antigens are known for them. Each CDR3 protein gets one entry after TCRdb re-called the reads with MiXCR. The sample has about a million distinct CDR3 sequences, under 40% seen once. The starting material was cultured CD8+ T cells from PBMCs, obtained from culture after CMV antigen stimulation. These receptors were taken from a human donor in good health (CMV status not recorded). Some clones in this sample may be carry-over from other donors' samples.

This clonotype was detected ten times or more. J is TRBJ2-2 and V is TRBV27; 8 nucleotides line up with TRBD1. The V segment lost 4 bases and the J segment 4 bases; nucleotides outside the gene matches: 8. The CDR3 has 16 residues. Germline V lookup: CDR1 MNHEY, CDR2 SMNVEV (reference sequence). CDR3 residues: CASSSPRGRVTGELFF. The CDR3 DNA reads TGTGCCAGCAGTTCCCCCAGGGGGCGCGTCACCGGGGAGCTGTTTTTT.

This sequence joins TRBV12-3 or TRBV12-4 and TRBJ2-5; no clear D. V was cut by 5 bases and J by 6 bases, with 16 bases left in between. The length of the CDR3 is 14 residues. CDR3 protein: CASSPSRGRQTQYF. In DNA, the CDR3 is TGTGCCAGCAGTCCGAGCCGTGGGCGACAGACCCAGTACTTC.

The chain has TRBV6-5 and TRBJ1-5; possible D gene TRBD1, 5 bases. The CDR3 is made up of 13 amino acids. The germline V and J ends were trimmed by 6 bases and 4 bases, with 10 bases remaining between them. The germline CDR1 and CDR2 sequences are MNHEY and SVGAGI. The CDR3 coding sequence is TGTGCCAGCAGGCAGGGTACGAATCAGCCCCAGCATTTT. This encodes CASRQGTNQPQHF.

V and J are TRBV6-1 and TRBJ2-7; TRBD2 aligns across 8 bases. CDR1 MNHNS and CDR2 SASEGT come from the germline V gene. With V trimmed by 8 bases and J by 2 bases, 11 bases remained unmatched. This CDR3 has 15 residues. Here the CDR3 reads CASDQRGMPAYEQYF. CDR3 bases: TGTGCCAGCGACCAGCGGGGGATGCCAGCCTACGAGCAGTACTTC.

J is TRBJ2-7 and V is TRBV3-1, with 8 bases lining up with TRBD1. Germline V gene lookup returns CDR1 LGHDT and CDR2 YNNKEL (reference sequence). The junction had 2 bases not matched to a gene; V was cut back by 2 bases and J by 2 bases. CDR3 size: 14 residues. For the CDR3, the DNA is TGTGCCAGCAGCCAATCGACAGGGGCCTACGAGCAGTACTTC. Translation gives CASSQSTGAYEQYF.

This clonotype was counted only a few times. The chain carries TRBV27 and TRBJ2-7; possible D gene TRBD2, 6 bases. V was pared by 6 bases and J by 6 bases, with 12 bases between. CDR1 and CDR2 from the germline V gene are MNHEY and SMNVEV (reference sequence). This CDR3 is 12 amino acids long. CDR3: CASSGGGFEQYF. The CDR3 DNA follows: TGTGCCAGCAGCGGTGGGGGGTTCGAGCAGTACTTC.

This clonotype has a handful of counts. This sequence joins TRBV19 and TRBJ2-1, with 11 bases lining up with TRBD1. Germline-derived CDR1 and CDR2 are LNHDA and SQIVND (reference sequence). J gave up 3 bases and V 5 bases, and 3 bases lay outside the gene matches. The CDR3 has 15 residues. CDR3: CASSFGTGGYNEQFF. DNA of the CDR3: TGTGCCAGTAGTTTCGGGACAGGGGGCTACAATGAGCAGTTCTTC.

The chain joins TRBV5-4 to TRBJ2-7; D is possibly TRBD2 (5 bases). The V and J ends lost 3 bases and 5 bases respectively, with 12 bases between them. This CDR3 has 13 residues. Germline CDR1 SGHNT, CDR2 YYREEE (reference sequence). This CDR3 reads CASSWNKGDEQYV. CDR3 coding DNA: TGTGCCAGCAGCTGGAACAAGGGAGACGAGCAGTACGTC.

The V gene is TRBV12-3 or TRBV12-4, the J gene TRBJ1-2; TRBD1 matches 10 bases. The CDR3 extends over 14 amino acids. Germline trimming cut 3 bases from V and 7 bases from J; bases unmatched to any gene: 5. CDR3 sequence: CASSFGTGVGGYTF. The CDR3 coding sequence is TGTGCCAGCAGTTTCGGGACAGGGGTCGGTGGCTACACCTTC.

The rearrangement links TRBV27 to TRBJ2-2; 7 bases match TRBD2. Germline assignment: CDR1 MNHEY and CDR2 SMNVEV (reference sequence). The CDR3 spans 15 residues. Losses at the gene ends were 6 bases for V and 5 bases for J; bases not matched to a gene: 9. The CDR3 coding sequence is TGTGCCAGCAGGCCGGGGGGTTTTGGGACCGGGGAGCTGTTTTTT. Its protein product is CASRPGGFGTGELFF.

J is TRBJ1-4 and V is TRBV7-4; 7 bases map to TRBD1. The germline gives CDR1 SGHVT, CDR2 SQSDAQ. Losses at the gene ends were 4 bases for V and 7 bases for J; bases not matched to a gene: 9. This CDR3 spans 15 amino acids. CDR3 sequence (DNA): TGTGCCAGCAGCTGGGTCGGGACAGAGGCTGAAAAACTGTTTTTT. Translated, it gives CASSWVGTEAEKLFF.

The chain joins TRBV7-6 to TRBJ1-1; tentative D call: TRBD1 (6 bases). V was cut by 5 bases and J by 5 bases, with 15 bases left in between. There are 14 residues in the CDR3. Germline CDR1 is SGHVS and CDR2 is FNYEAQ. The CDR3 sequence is CASSAWTVETEAFF. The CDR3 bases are TGTGCCAGCAGCGCCTGGACAGTGGAAACTGAAGCTTTCTTT.

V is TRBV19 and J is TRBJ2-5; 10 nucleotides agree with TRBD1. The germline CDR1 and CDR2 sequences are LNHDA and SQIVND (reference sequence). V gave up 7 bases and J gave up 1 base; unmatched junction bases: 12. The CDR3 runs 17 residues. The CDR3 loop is CASKTTGGRTIQETQYF. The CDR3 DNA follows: TGTGCCAGTAAAACGACAGGGGGCCGTACTATCCAAGAGACCCAGTACTTC.

The CDR3 nucleotides are TGTGCCAGCAGCCAACTTGGGAAAATCAACACAGATACGCAGTATTTT. It translates to CASSQLGKINTDTQYF. The chain links TRBV7-3 to TRBJ2-3, with D unclear. Germline CDR1 reads SGHTA; CDR2 reads FQGTGA. There are 16 residues in the CDR3. The V gene lost 5 bases and the J gene lost 2 bases, with 17 bases spanning the gap.

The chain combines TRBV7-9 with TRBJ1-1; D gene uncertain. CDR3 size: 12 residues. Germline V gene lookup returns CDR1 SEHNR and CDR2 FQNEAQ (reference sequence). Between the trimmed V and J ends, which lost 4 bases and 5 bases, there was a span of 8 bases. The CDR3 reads CASSSKLTEAFF. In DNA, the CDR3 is TGTGCCAGCAGCTCAAAGTTGACTGAAGCTTTCTTT. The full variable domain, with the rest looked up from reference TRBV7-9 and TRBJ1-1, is DTGVSQNPRHKITKRGQNVTFRCDPISEHNRLYWYRQTLGQGPEFLTYFQNEAQLEKSRLLSDRFSAERPKGSFSTLEIQRTEQGDSAMYLCASSSKLTEAFFGQGTRLTVV.

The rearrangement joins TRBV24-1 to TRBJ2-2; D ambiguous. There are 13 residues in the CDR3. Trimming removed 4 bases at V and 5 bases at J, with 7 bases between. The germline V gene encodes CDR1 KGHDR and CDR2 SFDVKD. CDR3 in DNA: TGTGCCACCAGTGACCCTTCTACCGGGGAGCTGTTTTTT. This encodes CATSDPSTGELFF.

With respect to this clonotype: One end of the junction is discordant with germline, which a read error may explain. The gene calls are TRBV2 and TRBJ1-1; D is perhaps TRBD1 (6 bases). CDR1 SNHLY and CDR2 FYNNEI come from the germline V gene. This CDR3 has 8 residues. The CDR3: CASIGGGF. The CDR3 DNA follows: TGTGCCAGCATTGGAGGGGGGTTT.

The CDR3 is CALQRRSGELFF. In DNA form, the CDR3 reads TGTGCCCTTCAGCGGCGGTCCGGGGAGCTGTTTTTT. The chain uses TRBV10-3 and TRBJ2-2; the D gene is possibly TRBD2 (5 bases). Germline V gene lookup returns CDR1 ENHRY and CDR2 SYGVKD. The germline V and J ends were trimmed by 11 bases and 6 bases, with 13 bases remaining between them. CDR3 length: 12 amino acids.

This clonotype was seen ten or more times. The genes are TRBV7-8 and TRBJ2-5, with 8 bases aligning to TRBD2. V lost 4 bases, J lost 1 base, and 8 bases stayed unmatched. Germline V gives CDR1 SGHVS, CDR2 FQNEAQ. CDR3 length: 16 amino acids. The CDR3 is CASSSSGGGPQETQYF. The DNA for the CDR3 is TGTGCCAGCAGCTCCTCTGGCGGGGGGCCCCAAGAGACCCAGTACTTC.

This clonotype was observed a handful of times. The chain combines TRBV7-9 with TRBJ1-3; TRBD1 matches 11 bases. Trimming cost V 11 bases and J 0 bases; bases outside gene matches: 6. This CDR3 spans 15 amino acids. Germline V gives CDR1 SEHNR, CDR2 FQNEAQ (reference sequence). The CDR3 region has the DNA TGTGCCGTACCCGGGACAGGGGGCTCTGGAAACACCATATATTTT. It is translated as CAVPGTGGSGNTIYF. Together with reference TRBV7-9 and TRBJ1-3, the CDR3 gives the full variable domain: DTGVSQNPRHKITKRGQNVTFRCDPISEHNRLYWYRQTLGQGPEFLTYFQNEAQLEKSRLLSDRFSAERPKGSFSTLEIQRTEQGDSAMYLCAVPGTGGSGNTIYFGEGSWLTVV.

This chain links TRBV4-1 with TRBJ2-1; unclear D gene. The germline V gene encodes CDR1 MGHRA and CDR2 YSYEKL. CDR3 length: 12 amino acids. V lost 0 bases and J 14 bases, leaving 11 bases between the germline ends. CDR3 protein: CASSQDDVLKFF. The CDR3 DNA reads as TGCGCCAGCAGCCAAGATGATGTTTTGAAGTTCTTC.

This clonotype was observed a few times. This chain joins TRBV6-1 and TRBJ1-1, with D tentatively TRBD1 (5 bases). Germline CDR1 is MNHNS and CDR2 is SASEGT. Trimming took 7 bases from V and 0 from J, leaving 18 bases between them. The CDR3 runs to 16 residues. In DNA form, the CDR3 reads TGTGCCAGCATAAGGGGCCCTGCGGGGTTGAACACTGAAGCTTTCTTT. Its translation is CASIRGPAGLNTEAFF.

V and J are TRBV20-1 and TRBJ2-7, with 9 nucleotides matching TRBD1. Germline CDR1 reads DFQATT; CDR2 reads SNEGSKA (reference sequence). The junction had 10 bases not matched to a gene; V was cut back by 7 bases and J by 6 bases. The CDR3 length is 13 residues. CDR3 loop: CSVRDRGGLEQYF. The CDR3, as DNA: TGCAGTGTTCGCGACAGGGGGGGGCTCGAGCAGTACTTC.

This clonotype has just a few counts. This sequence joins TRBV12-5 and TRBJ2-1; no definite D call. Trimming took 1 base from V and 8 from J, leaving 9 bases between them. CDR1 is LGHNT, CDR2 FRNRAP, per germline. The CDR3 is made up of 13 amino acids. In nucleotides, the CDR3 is TGTGCTAGTGGTTTGGGCCCCGTCTATGAGCAGTTCTTC. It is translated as CASGLGPVYEQFF.